The 28 T cell receptor beta chains below all came from one sample that was sequenced in a study of blood T cell repertoires in COVID-19. Using immunoSEQ multiplex PCR, the repertoire was profiled, and TCRdb retains in-frame clones only, with some absent. Seen here are a few hundred thousand clones, under 85% observed once, and the top ten hold around 5.1%. The sequenced material came from PBMCs or T cells enriched from blood (not recorded which). These receptors came from a woman aged 45-59 years who had recovered from COVID-19.

J is TRBJ1-3 and V is TRBV5-6, with 9 bases aligning to TRBD1. Per germline, CDR1 SGHDT and CDR2 YYEEEE. This CDR3 comprises 17 residues. With 1 base clipped from V and 2 bases from J, the junction kept 7 bases outside the gene matches. The CDR3 region has the DNA TGTGCCAGCAGCTTGACAGGGGGCCTTTGGGCTGGAAACACCATATATTTT. Protein sequence: CASSLTGGLWAGNTIYF.

The rearrangement joins TRBV2 to TRBJ2-2; 9 bases align to TRBD1. CDR1 and CDR2 (germline): SNHLY, FYNNEI. V shed 7 bases, J shed 2 bases, and the junction held 11 bases outside the gene matches. The CDR3 extends over 17 amino acids. The chain's CDR3 is CASTPGRTGANTGELFF. Written as DNA, the CDR3 is TGTGCCAGCACCCCTGGACGGACAGGGGCAAACACCGGGGAGCTGTTTTTT.

This sequence joins TRBV18 and TRBJ2-2; 7 bases fit TRBD1. Germline V gene sequence: CDR1 KGHSH, CDR2 LQKENI. The ends lost 6 bases at V and 0 bases at J; junction bases unmatched: 4. The CDR3 has 15 amino acids. The DNA of the CDR3 is TGTGCCAGCTCCCAAGACAGGGCGAACACCGGGGAGCTGTTTTTT. Protein sequence: CASSQDRANTGELFF.

The J gene is TRBJ1-6, the V gene TRBV7-2; D possibly corresponds to TRBD1 (5 bases). CDR3 length: 16 amino acids. From germline, CDR1 is SGHTA and CDR2 FQGNSA. Trimming took off 6 bases at V and 0 bases at J, with 12 bases between the two ends. CDR3 nucleotide sequence: TGTGCCAGCAGTCGAGGACACCTCTCCTATAATTCACCCCTCCACTTT. Translating gives CASSRGHLSYNSPLHF.

This clone has only a few counts. V and J are TRBV5-8 and TRBJ1-5; D may be TRBD1 (6 bases). Trimming removed 4 bases at V and 5 bases at J, with 16 bases between. There are 15 residues in the CDR3. CDR1 is SGHTS and CDR2 is YDEGEE in the germline V gene. In nucleotides, the CDR3 is TGTGCCAGCAGCAAGCGACGGACAGCTGATCAGCCCCAGCATTTT. Its protein product is CASSKRRTADQPQHF.

The chain employs TRBV18 and TRBJ1-4; D is uncertain. CDR3 length: 15 amino acids. V lost 1 base and J lost 7, with 13 bases in between. The germline CDR1 and CDR2 sequences are KGHSH and LQKENI. The DNA for the CDR3 is TGTGCCAGCTCACCACGTGTGGAGGGAGGTGAAAAACTGTTTTTT. Translating it yields CASSPRVEGGEKLFF. Complete variable domain (other parts from reference TRBV18 and TRBJ1-4): NAGVMQNPRHLVRRRGQEARLRCSPMKGHSHVYWYRQLPEEGLKFMVYLQKENIIDESGMPKERFSAEFPKEGPSILRIQQVVRGDSAAYFCASSPRVEGGEKLFFGSGTQLSVL.

The gene calls are TRBV7-2 and TRBJ2-3; tentatively, D is TRBD1 (6 bases). The germline gives CDR1 SGHTA, CDR2 FQGNSA. The germline V and J ends were trimmed by 3 bases and 2 bases, with 12 bases remaining between them. The CDR3 length is 15 residues. The CDR3 here is CASSFWGQNTDTQYF. CDR3 coding DNA: TGTGCCAGCAGCTTTTGGGGGCAGAACACAGATACGCAGTATTTT.

This sequence joins TRBV18 and TRBJ1-4; the match to TRBD1 covers 7 bases. The J segment lost 3 bases and the V segment lost 3 bases, leaving 4 bases of the junction unmatched. CDR1 and CDR2 from the germline V gene are KGHSH and LQKENI. The CDR3 loop spans 15 amino acids. The CDR3 nucleotides read TGTGCCAGCTCACCTGACAGGGTCTCTAATGAAAAACTGTTTTTT. This translates into CASSPDRVSNEKLFF. The variable domain in full, with the rest retrieved from reference TRBV18 and TRBJ1-4, is NAGVMQNPRHLVRRRGQEARLRCSPMKGHSHVYWYRQLPEEGLKFMVYLQKENIIDESGMPKERFSAEFPKEGPSILRIQQVVRGDSAAYFCASSPDRVSNEKLFFGSGTQLSVL.

This chain joins TRBV5-8 and TRBJ2-1; D is possibly TRBD2 (5 bases). Per the germline V gene, CDR1 is SGHTS and CDR2 is YDEGEE. CDR3 length: 15 amino acids. With 2 bases removed from V and 5 bases from J, the gap between germline ends came to 14 bases. The CDR3 sequence: CASSFIAILDNEQFF. The CDR3 DNA sequence: TGTGCCAGCAGCTTTATAGCGATTTTGGACAATGAGCAGTTCTTC.

The chain links TRBV30 to TRBJ1-2; D is possibly TRBD1 (5 bases). The CDR3 is made up of 11 amino acids. V was shortened by 2 bases and J by 7 bases, with 8 bases between the two germline ends. Germline-derived CDR1 and CDR2 are GTSNPN and SVGIG (reference sequence). The CDR3 sequence: CAWSSGGGYTF. The CDR3 bases are TGTGCCTGGAGTTCCGGGGGTGGCTACACCTTC.

The chain employs TRBV19 and TRBJ2-2, with TRBD2 as a possible D gene (6 bases). Germline lookup yields CDR1 LNHDA and CDR2 SQIVND (reference sequence). Trimming stripped 9 bases from V and 4 bases from J, with 18 bases between. CDR3 length equals 15 residues. The CDR3 DNA is TGTGCCAGCCCCTGGGGCGGGAAATTCACCGGGGAGCTGTTTTTT. Encoded protein: CASPWGGKFTGELFF.

V and J are TRBV5-4 and TRBJ1-2, with 8 bases identical to TRBD1. The CDR3 has 12 amino acids. Germline CDR1 is SGHNT and CDR2 is YYREEE (reference sequence). Trimming took 4 bases from V and 8 from J; bases not matched to a gene: 4. DNA for the CDR3: TGTGCCAGCAGCCACGACAGGGGCGGCTACACCTTC. As protein: CASSHDRGGYTF.

The chain carries TRBV4-2 and TRBJ2-1, with TRBD2 identical over 8 bases. Germline assignment: CDR1 LGHNA and CDR2 YNFKEQ. V trimming: 1 base; J trimming: 9 bases; junction bases outside the gene matches: 8. This CDR3 comprises 15 residues. Here the CDR3 DNA reads TGTGCCAGCAGCCAAGCGGGGGGGGGATACGGTGAGCAGTTCTTC. It specifies CASSQAGGGYGEQFF.

The J gene is TRBJ2-3, the V gene TRBV6-2 or TRBV6-3; the match to TRBD1 covers 7 bases. The germline V gene has CDR1 MNHEY and CDR2 SVGEGT. The CDR3 totals 16 residues. V trimming: 0 bases; J trimming: 2 bases; junction bases outside the gene matches: 5. CDR3 DNA sequence: TGTGCCAGCAGTTACTCGACAGGACAGGCCACAGATACGCAGTATTTT. This gives the protein CASSYSTGQATDTQYF.

The chain joins TRBV9 to TRBJ2-5, with TRBD2 matching over 7 bases. The J segment lost 1 base and the V segment lost 3 bases, leaving 6 bases of the junction unmatched. Germline loops: CDR1 SGDLS, CDR2 YYNGEE. This CDR3 is 15 amino acids long. This CDR3 reads CASSASSGLQETQYF. The CDR3 region has the DNA TGTGCCAGCAGCGCCTCTAGCGGACTCCAAGAGACCCAGTACTTC.

V usage is TRBV5-1 and J usage is TRBJ2-5, with D maybe TRBD2 (6 bases). This CDR3 has 14 amino acids. The V end was cut by 0 bases, the J end by 3 bases, with 9 bases between. Germline lookup yields CDR1 SGHRS and CDR2 YFSETQ. CDR3 nucleotides: TGCGCCAGCAGCTTGGAGTCGGGGGAAGAGACCCAGTACTTC. It encodes CASSLESGEETQYF.

This chain links TRBV5-1 with TRBJ2-1; D is undetermined. Germline V gene data show CDR1 as SGHRS and CDR2 as YFSETQ. The length of the CDR3 is 13 residues. Trimming cost V 2 bases and J 3 bases, with 6 bases left between them. CDR3 amino acids: CASSFFSYNEQFF. In DNA, the CDR3 is TGCGCCAGCAGCTTTTTCAGCTACAATGAGCAGTTCTTC.

The chain links TRBV9 to TRBJ2-3, with TRBD2 matching 7 bases. Germline V lookup: CDR1 SGDLS, CDR2 YYNGEE. Losses at the gene ends were 0 bases for V and 3 bases for J; bases not matched to a gene: 1. The CDR3 sequence is 14 residues long. The chain's CDR3 is CASSVDGGTDTQYF. The CDR3 coding sequence is TGTGCCAGCAGCGTAGACGGGGGGACAGATACGCAGTATTTT. Looking up the rest from reference TRBV9 and TRBJ2-3 gives the full variable domain: DSGVTQTPKHLITATGQRVTLRCSPRSGDLSVYWYQQSLDQGLQFLIQYYNGEERAKGNILERFSAQQFPDLHSELNLSSLELGDSALYFCASSVDGGTDTQYFGPGTRLTVL.

The rearrangement links TRBV5-1 to TRBJ1-6, with 9 bases aligning to TRBD1. Losses at the gene ends were 4 bases for V and 7 bases for J; bases not matched to a gene: 3. The CDR3 totals 14 residues. Per the germline V gene, CDR1 is SGHRS and CDR2 is YFSETQ. CDR3 sequence reads: CASSPGQGNSPLHF. In DNA form, the CDR3 reads TGCGCCAGCAGCCCGGGACAGGGAAATTCACCCCTCCACTTT.

This rearrangement joins TRBV7-9 to TRBJ2-7; TRBD1 matches 7 bases. CDR1 is SEHNR and CDR2 is FQNEAQ in the germline V gene (reference sequence). With 5 bases clipped from V and 0 bases from J, the junction kept 16 bases outside the gene matches. The CDR3 runs to 18 residues. The CDR3, as DNA: TGTGCCAGCAGCCCCACACAGGGGCGGCGGACAAGCTCCTACGAGCAGTACTTC. Its protein is CASSPTQGRRTSSYEQYF.

This clone was seen a single time. V and J are TRBV5-1 and TRBJ2-5; TRBD2 matches at 12 bases. V shed 4 bases and J 4 bases; nucleotides not matched to a gene: 11. There are 17 residues in the CDR3. CDR1 is SGHRS, CDR2 YFSETQ, per germline. CDR3 DNA sequence: TGCGCCAGCAGCCAAAGAAGACTAGCGGGAGAGGGAGAGACCCAGTACTTC. It yields the protein CASSQRRLAGEGETQYF.

This clone turned up a few times. V gene TRBV18 combines with J gene TRBJ2-7; TRBD1 agrees at 10 bases. This CDR3 is built from 15 residues. V lost 3 bases and J lost 4; bases outside the gene matches: 6. The germline V gene encodes CDR1 KGHSH and CDR2 LQKENI. The CDR3 here is CASSPIGDRGYEQYF. The CDR3 DNA sequence: TGTGCCAGCTCACCGATTGGGGACAGGGGATACGAGCAGTACTTC.

In this sample, this clone turned up a few times. CDR3 DNA: TGTGCCATCAGTTTTCAGGGGGTAGCTAACTATGGCTACACCTTC. This translates into CAISFQGVANYGYTF. The chain couples TRBV10-3 to TRBJ1-2, with 7 bases that match TRBD1. The germline gives CDR1 ENHRY, CDR2 SYGVKD. The CDR3 extends over 15 amino acids. J lost 0 bases, V lost 5 bases, and 6 bases had no gene match.

The DNA of the CDR3 is TGTGCCAGCAGCTTAGGTCGGGACAGGGTTTATGGCTACACCTTC. It is translated as CASSLGRDRVYGYTF. The chain recombines TRBV7-9 with TRBJ1-2; 9 positions match TRBD1. Per germline, CDR1 SEHNR and CDR2 FQNEAQ (reference sequence). The ends lost 1 base at V and 5 bases at J; junction bases unmatched: 5. The CDR3 has 15 residues.

This chain links TRBV5-1 with TRBJ2-7; 10 nucleotides match TRBD2. Germline CDR1 and CDR2: SGHRS and YFSETQ. Trimming cost V 4 bases and J 6 bases; bases outside gene matches: 10. This CDR3 is 15 amino acids long. Here the CDR3 reads CASSRSGTSVSEQYF. In DNA, the CDR3 is TGCGCCAGCAGCCGATCCGGGACTAGCGTGTCCGAGCAGTACTTC.

The J gene is TRBJ1-6, the V gene TRBV6-5; 7 bases align to TRBD1. The CDR3 consists of 15 residues. V lost 6 bases and J lost 8; bases outside the gene matches: 10. Germline V gives CDR1 MNHEY, CDR2 SVGAGI. Here the CDR3 reads CASSTGTASDSPLHF. The DNA for the CDR3 is TGTGCCAGCAGCACTGGGACAGCATCAGATTCACCCCTCCACTTT.

The chain links TRBV6-1 to TRBJ2-1, with 7 bases lining up with TRBD1. There are 16 residues in the CDR3. The V gene end was trimmed by 2 bases and the J gene end by 8 bases; junction bases not matched to a gene: 12. The germline CDR1 and CDR2 sequences are MNHNS and SASEGT. The CDR3 reads CASSERSGNQGDEQFF. The CDR3 bases are TGTGCCAGCAGTGAACGTAGTGGGAATCAGGGGGATGAGCAGTTCTTC.

This chain connects TRBV12-3 or TRBV12-4 to TRBJ2-5; D is unclear. V gave up 5 bases and J gave up 9 bases, with 10 bases separating them. The CDR3 sequence is 11 residues long. CDR3 region: CASSPDQAQYF. CDR3 sequence (DNA): TGTGCCAGCAGTCCCGATCAGGCCCAGTACTTC.